This TCR beta chain was recovered during a study of blood T cell repertoires in COVID-19 (TCRdb year 2020). At the level of the whole study: Collaborator samples came from the United States, Italy and Spain and covered acute and convalescent phases of COVID-19. The dataset comprised deeply sampled blood TCRbeta repertoires from subjects exposed to, actively infected with, or recovered from COVID-19. The samples were drawn from two sources: the first 160 participants of the ongoing ImmuneRACE study, and fewer than 1,500 subjects contributed by 6 global collaborators. A freely available public database, intended as a resource for researchers studying the immune response to SARS-CoV-2, is where the repertoires were released. Where available, HLA class I and class II types were taken from metadata supplied by the sample provider and were not determined by assay-based typing. The material from the prospective study consisted of cDNA or gDNA derived from T cells, B-cell-depleted T cells, or PBMCs. The sample metadata nearly always contained a de-identified subject ID, COVID-19 status, age in years and sex.

TCRbeta CDR3 regions were amplified from genomic DNA using the immunoSEQ Assay, a bias-controlled multiplex PCR. The authors' analysis ran thus. Nucleated cell counts per sample were estimated from amplification of reference gene primers within the assay. To quantify the absolute abundance of each unique TCRbeta CDR3 rearrangement, sequence reads were collapsed and filtered. Productive Simpson clonality was computed per sample as the square root of Simpson's diversity index over productive rearrangements. Sourced from immuneACCESS, this table was stored by TCRdb with only in-frame sequences that have V and J called. A share of the clones is absent; for the studies checked, an unresolved V gene accounts for under half, and the remainder has no known explanation. Clone size and the V and J calls come from that table; the DNA yielded D and trimming. The sample data list about 100,000 clones, and roughly 80% of these were observed just once. Around a third of the sample comes from the top ten.

Collaborating institutions collected whole blood in K2EDTA tubes following their own protocols. Collaborator samples were shipped for TCRbeta analysis as frozen whole blood, isolated PBMCs, or DNA extracted from either sample type. With regard to this clone: The antigen this receptor binds is unknown. Nothing much larger sits one base from this clone, and base qualities are not available.

CDR1 and CDR2, looked up from the germline V gene (reference sequence), are SGHNT and YYREEE. The CDR3 contains 15 residues, cysteine and phenylalanine counted. Only the CDR3 DNA is retained, 45 bases long and in frame from the first base. From V the trimming removes 6 bases and from J it removes 3 bases, while the gene matches leave 9 bases of the junction unaccounted for. Broad study findings and their caveats: The amount of clinical and demographic metadata varied by source and participant and was provided uncurated.

Recombination joined TRBV5-4 with TRBJ2-3; the central 8 bases match TRBD2. Sequencing used peripheral blood. The TCR originated in a man aged 65 to 79 with active or convalescent COVID-19. Here is the DNA: TGTGCCAGCAAGGAGCGGGGGTCGGGGACAGATACGCAGTATTTT. Its translation is CASKERGSGTDTQYF.